These 3 T cell receptor beta chains share one sample of origin, sequenced in a study of shared T cell receptors in the human thymus. TCRdb's copy holds only in-frame clones and misses some; the assay was immunoSEQ multiplex PCR. The table has 640,000 or so clones, more than 70% seen once. The sample also formed part of further work on human thymus T cells.

Sequenced material: thymocytes. The receptors shown here come from a boy in the first two years of life with a congenital heart defect.

This clone was detected only a few times. The J gene is TRBJ1-2, the V gene TRBV4-3; 11 bases match TRBD1. The CDR3 length is 18 residues. Looked up from germline, CDR1 is LGHNA and CDR2 is YSLEER. With V trimmed by 0 bases and J by 3 bases, 9 bases remained unmatched. CDR3 in DNA: TGCGCCAGCAGCCAAGACGGGACAGGGGGAGAGGATGACTATGGCTACACCTTC. The encoded protein is CASSQDGTGGEDDYGYTF.

This clone was recorded only once. J is TRBJ2-3 and V is TRBV7-5; the table calls TRBD2, which could not be checked here. TRBV7-5 is given as a pseudogene. The CDR3 runs to 15 residues. CDR3 nucleotide sequence: TGTGTCAGAAGCTTTGATCGACTAACAACAGATACGCAGTATTTT. Protein sequence: CVRSFDRLTTDTQYF.

The chain recombines TRBV4-1 with TRBJ1-5, with D possibly being TRBD1 (5 bases). CDR1 MGHRA and CDR2 YSYEKL come from the germline V gene. V lost 1 base to trimming and J lost 5 bases, with 9 bases between them. The CDR3 sequence is 14 residues long. This CDR3 reads CASSQVAGHQPQHF. CDR3 nucleotide sequence: TGCGCCAGCAGCCAAGTGGCAGGGCATCAGCCCCAGCATTTT.